This T cell receptor beta chain is from a study of blood T cell repertoires in COVID-19. Measured with immunoSEQ multiplex PCR; TCRdb has only the in-frame clones, and not every one. This sample has over 85,000 clones; around 84% occur once, and the top ten carry about 5%. The TCR sequence derives from a middle-aged man with acute or convalescent COVID-19. Material: peripheral blood.

The CDR3 DNA reads as TGCGCCAGCAGCCTGCGACAGTCCACTGAAGCTTTCTTT. Its translation is CASSLRQSTEAFF. This chain links TRBV4-3 with TRBJ1-1, with a possible D match to TRBD1 (5 bases). Trimming took 4 bases from V and 4 from J, leaving 10 bases between them. Germline CDR1 is LGHNA and CDR2 is YSLEER. This CDR3 has 13 amino acids.